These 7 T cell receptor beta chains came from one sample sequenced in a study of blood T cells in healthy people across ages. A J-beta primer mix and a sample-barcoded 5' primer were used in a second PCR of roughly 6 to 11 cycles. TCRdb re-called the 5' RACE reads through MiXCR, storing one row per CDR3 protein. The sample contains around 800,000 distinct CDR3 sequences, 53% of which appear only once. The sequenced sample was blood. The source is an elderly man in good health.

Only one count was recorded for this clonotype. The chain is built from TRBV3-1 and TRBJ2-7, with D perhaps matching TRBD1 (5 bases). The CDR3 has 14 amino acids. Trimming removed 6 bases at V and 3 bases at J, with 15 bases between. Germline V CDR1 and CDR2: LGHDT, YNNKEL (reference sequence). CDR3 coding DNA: TGTGCCAGCAGTCAGCAGGGAATCGTCTACGAGCAGTACTTC. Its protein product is CASSQQGIVYEQYF.

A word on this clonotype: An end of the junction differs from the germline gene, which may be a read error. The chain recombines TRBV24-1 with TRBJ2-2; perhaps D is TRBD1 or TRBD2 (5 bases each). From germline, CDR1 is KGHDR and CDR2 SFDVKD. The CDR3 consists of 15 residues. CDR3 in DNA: TGTGCCACCGGGATCAAGGGACCGAACGCCGGGGAGCTGTTTTTT. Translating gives CATGIKGPNAGELFF.

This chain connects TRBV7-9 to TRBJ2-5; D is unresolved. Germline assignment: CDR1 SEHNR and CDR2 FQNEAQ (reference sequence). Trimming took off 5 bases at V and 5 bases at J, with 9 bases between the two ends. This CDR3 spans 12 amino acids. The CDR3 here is CASSPSPETQYF. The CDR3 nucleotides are TGTGCCAGCAGCCCATCACCGGAGACCCAGTACTTC.

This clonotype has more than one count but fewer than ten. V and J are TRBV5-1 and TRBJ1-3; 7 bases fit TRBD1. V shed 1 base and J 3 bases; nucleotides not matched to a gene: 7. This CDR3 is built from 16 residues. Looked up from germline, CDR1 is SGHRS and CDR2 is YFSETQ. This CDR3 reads CASSLPATGDGNTIYF. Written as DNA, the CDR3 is TGCGCCAGCAGCTTGCCGGCAACAGGGGATGGAAACACCATATATTTT.

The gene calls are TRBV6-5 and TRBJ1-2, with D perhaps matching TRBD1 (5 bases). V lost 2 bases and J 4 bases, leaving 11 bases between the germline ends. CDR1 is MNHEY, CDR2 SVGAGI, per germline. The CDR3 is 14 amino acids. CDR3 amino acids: CASSYNDRPYGYTF. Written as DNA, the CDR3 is TGTGCCAGCAGTTACAACGACAGACCCTATGGCTACACCTTC.

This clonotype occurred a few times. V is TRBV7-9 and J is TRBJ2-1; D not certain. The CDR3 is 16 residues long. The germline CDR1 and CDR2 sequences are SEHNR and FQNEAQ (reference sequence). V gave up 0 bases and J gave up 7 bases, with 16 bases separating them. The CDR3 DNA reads TGTGCCAGCAGCTTAGCGTCAGGAATCGGGCGGAATGAGCAGTTCTTC. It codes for CASSLASGIGRNEQFF. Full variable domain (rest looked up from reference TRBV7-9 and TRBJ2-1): DTGVSQNPRHKITKRGQNVTFRCDPISEHNRLYWYRQTLGQGPEFLTYFQNEAQLEKSRLLSDRFSAERPKGSFSTLEIQRTEQGDSAMYLCASSLASGIGRNEQFFGPGTRLTVL.

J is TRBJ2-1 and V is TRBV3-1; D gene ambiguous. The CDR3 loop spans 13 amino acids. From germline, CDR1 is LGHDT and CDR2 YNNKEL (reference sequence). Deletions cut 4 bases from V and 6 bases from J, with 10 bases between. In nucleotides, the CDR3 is TGTGCCAGCAGCCCCACCTGGGCCAATGAGCAGTTCTTC. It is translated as CASSPTWANEQFF.